The 19 T cell receptor beta chains below all came from one sample that was sequenced in a study of OX40 agonist ivuxolimab in advanced cancers. Clones were sequenced by immunoSEQ multiplex PCR, and TCRdb holds only the in-frame ones, with some missing. The sample has tens of thousands of clones, roughly 80% seen once. Sequencing used CD4+ or CD8+ T cells sorted from blood, obtained in a trial of the OX40 agonist ivuxolimab. Every receptor here comes from an adult with an advanced solid tumor such as melanoma, head and neck, liver or kidney cancer.

This sequence joins TRBV28 and TRBJ2-2; TRBD2 aligns across 10 bases. CDR1 MDHEN and CDR2 SYDVKM come from the germline V gene. The CDR3 is 15 amino acids. The V gene end was trimmed by 6 bases and the J gene end by 4 bases; junction bases not matched to a gene: 5. The CDR3, as DNA: TGTGCCAGCAGCCTAGCGGGAGAGGGCACCGGGGAGCTGTTTTTT. Amino acid sequence: CASSLAGEGTGELFF.

This clone showed up just a few times. The V and J genes are TRBV4-3 and TRBJ1-5; 7 bases fit TRBD1. The V gene end was trimmed by 8 bases and the J gene end by 6 bases; junction bases not matched to a gene: 16. Germline V gives CDR1 LGHNA, CDR2 YSLEER. The CDR3 consists of 16 residues. This CDR3 is CASSQGGAGGFQPQHF. DNA for the CDR3: TGCGCCAGCTCCCAAGGGGGGGCAGGGGGTTTTCAGCCCCAGCATTTT.

The CDR3 spells CASSRIEYEQYF. The CDR3 nucleotides read TGTGCCAGCAGCCGAATCGAGTACGAGCAGTACTTC. The chain carries TRBV6-5 and TRBJ2-7; D not certain. V dropped 6 bases and J dropped 4 bases, with 10 bases sitting between them. Germline V lookup: CDR1 MNHEY, CDR2 SVGAGI. This CDR3 spans 12 amino acids.

Here the CDR3 DNA reads TGTGCCACCAGCAGAGATCGCCACAGGATGAACGAGCAGTACTTC. Translation gives CATSRDRHRMNEQYF. The chain recombines TRBV15 with TRBJ2-7; D possibly corresponds to TRBD1 (5 bases). The germline V gene encodes CDR1 LNHNV and CDR2 YYDKDF (reference sequence). The V gene lost 0 bases and the J gene lost 5 bases, with 14 bases spanning the gap. The CDR3 has 15 residues.

V and J are TRBV5-4 and TRBJ2-5; 9 positions agree with TRBD2. Trimming at V came to 0 bases and at J to 4 bases, leaving 16 bases not matched to a gene. CDR3 size: 19 residues. Germline V gene data show CDR1 as SGHNT and CDR2 as YYREEE (reference sequence). The CDR3 here is CASSLDPTGGRAHSETQYF. In DNA form, the CDR3 reads TGTGCCAGCAGCTTGGATCCGACTGGCGGGAGGGCCCATTCAGAGACCCAGTACTTC.

The chain recombines TRBV19 with TRBJ2-7; TRBD1 is a possible D gene (5 bases). Trimming removed 5 bases at V and 6 bases at J, with 23 bases between. The CDR3 contains 16 residues. Per germline, CDR1 LNHDA and CDR2 SQIVND (reference sequence). CDR3: CASSLQPGYYPVEQYF. CDR3 sequence (DNA): TGTGCCAGTAGTCTACAACCAGGGTATTACCCGGTCGAGCAGTACTTC.

A single count supports this clone. This chain uses TRBV5-1 with TRBJ1-1, with D unclear. The V end was cut by 5 bases, the J end by 7 bases, with 9 bases between. The CDR3 runs 11 residues. Germline lookup yields CDR1 SGHRS and CDR2 YFSETQ. CDR3 bases: TGCGCCAGCAGACTGAGGAGTGAAGCTTTCTTT. Protein: CASRLRSEAFF. Drawing the rest from reference TRBV5-1 and TRBJ1-1, the complete variable domain is KAGVTQTPRYLIKTRGQQVTLSCSPISGHRSVSWYQQTPGQGLQFLFEYFSETQRNKGNFPGRFSGRQFSNSRSEMNVSTLELGDSALYLCASRLRSEAFFGQGTRLTVV.

This chain connects TRBV5-1 to TRBJ2-2; 12 bases line up with TRBD1. Germline V lookup: CDR1 SGHRS, CDR2 YFSETQ. The CDR3 length is 15 residues. V lost 4 bases, J lost 4 bases, and 2 bases stayed unmatched. The CDR3 here is CASSGTGGSTGELFF. The DNA of the CDR3 is TGCGCCAGCAGCGGGACAGGGGGCTCCACCGGGGAGCTGTTTTTT.

The CDR3 protein is CASTARLAGTDTQYF. The CDR3 DNA is TGTGCCAGCACCGCGCGACTAGCTGGCACAGATACGCAGTATTTT. This chain uses TRBV2 with TRBJ2-3, with 7 bases lining up with TRBD2. The length of the CDR3 is 15 residues. V trimming: 7 bases; J trimming: 1 base; junction bases outside the gene matches: 8. Germline loops: CDR1 SNHLY, CDR2 FYNNEI. Based on the CDR3 plus reference TRBV2 and TRBJ2-3, the full variable domain is EPEVTQTPSHQVTQMGQEVILRCVPISNHLYFYWYRQILGQKVEFLVSFYNNEISEKSEIFDDQFSVERPDGSNFTLKIRSTKLEDSAMYFCASTARLAGTDTQYFGPGTRLTVL.

The V gene is TRBV6-5, the J gene TRBJ1-1; 10 nucleotides match TRBD1. This CDR3 is 15 amino acids long. The J segment lost 2 bases and the V segment lost 7 bases, leaving 7 bases of the junction unmatched. Germline CDR1 reads MNHEY; CDR2 reads SVGAGI. CDR3 nucleotide sequence: TGTGCCAGCAAATTTTCGACAGGGGGCAACACTGAAGCTTTCTTT. It yields the protein CASKFSTGGNTEAFF.

In its sample, this clone is medium-sized. The chain links TRBV10-1 to TRBJ2-1, with TRBD2 matching over 9 bases. This CDR3 comprises 14 residues. The junction had 9 bases not matched to a gene; V was cut back by 10 bases and J by 5 bases. Germline V gene data show CDR1 as WNHNN and CDR2 as SYGVQD (reference sequence). CDR3: CATAGGRENNEQFF. For the CDR3, the DNA is TGCGCCACAGCGGGCGGGAGGGAAAACAATGAGCAGTTCTTC.

J is TRBJ1-6 and V is TRBV30; D remains unclear. CDR3 size: 13 residues. Trimming stripped 4 bases from V and 7 bases from J, with 11 bases between. The germline V gene has CDR1 GTSNPN and CDR2 SVGIG (reference sequence). CDR3 in amino acids: CAWTAGRNSPLHF. In DNA, the CDR3 is TGTGCCTGGACTGCAGGCCGGAATTCACCCCTCCACTTT. The whole variable domain, filled in from reference TRBV30 and TRBJ1-6, reads SQTIHQWPATLVQPVGSPLSLECTVEGTSNPNLYWYRQAAGRGLQLLFYSVGIGQISSEVPQNLSASRPQDRQFILSSKKLLLSDSGFYLCAWTAGRNSPLHFGNGTRLTVT.

This sequence joins TRBV18 and TRBJ1-1; 8 bases align to TRBD1. CDR1 is KGHSH, CDR2 LQKENI, per germline. Losses at the gene ends were 6 bases for V and 1 base for J; bases not matched to a gene: 4. This CDR3 is 14 amino acids long. The chain's CDR3 is CASSAGTGNTEAFF. The CDR3 DNA follows: TGTGCCAGCTCGGCAGGGACAGGGAACACTGAAGCTTTCTTT. Variable domain in full (rest from reference TRBV18 and TRBJ1-1): NAGVMQNPRHLVRRRGQEARLRCSPMKGHSHVYWYRQLPEEGLKFMVYLQKENIIDESGMPKERFSAEFPKEGPSILRIQQVVRGDSAAYFCASSAGTGNTEAFFGQGTRLTVV.

The V gene is TRBV7-9, the J gene TRBJ2-5, with D possibly being TRBD2 (5 bases). Germline lookup yields CDR1 SEHNR and CDR2 FQNEAQ (reference sequence). The CDR3 spans 13 residues. V was shortened by 10 bases and J by 0 bases, with 12 bases between the two germline ends. The CDR3 DNA is TGTGCCATTCGCCGGGGTAACCAAGAGACCCAGTACTTC. It specifies CAIRRGNQETQYF.

The chain uses TRBV5-1 and TRBJ2-3; 7 bases match TRBD1. Germline V gene lookup returns CDR1 SGHRS and CDR2 YFSETQ. V lost 3 bases to trimming and J lost 4 bases; unmatched junction nucleotides: 5. The CDR3 length is 14 residues. The DNA of the CDR3 is TGCGCCAGCAGCTCGGGACAGCCGCCAGATACGCAGTATTTT. Encoded protein: CASSSGQPPDTQYF.

V usage is TRBV6-6 and J usage is TRBJ2-3; no reliable D call. The V end lost 7 bases, the J end lost 4 bases, and 12 bases lay between the germline ends. The length of the CDR3 is 13 residues. Germline V lookup: CDR1 MNHNY, CDR2 SVGAGI (reference sequence). CDR3 region: CASTTSLADTQYF. CDR3 bases: TGTGCCAGCACCACGTCCCTGGCAGATACGCAGTATTTT.

The chain couples TRBV6-4 to TRBJ1-2; D is possibly TRBD1 (6 bases). V dropped 4 bases and J dropped 7 bases, with 13 bases sitting between them. The CDR3 length is 13 residues. The germline V gene has CDR1 MRHNA and CDR2 SNTAGT. CDR3 DNA: TGTGCCAGCAGTGTCCAACAGGGCTCTGGCTACACCTTC. Protein sequence: CASSVQQGSGYTF.

The rearrangement uses TRBV11-3 and TRBJ2-3; 14 positions match TRBD2. The germline V gene encodes CDR1 SGHNT and CDR2 YENEEA. The CDR3 runs 16 residues. Unmatched junction bases numbered 5, after V lost 5 bases and J lost 4 bases. CDR3 bases: TGTGCCAGCAGCAAAGGGACTAGCGGGAGAGCAGATACGCAGTATTTT. Encoded protein: CASSKGTSGRADTQYF. Combining the CDR3 with reference TRBV11-3 and TRBJ2-3 gives the whole variable domain EAGVVQSPRYKIIEKKQPVAFWCNPISGHNTLYWYLQNLGQGPELLIRYENEEAVDDSQLPKDRFSAERLKGVDSTLKIQPAELGDSAVYLCASSKGTSGRADTQYFGPGTRLTVL.

This clone has more than one count but fewer than ten. The rearrangement links TRBV11-2 to TRBJ2-1; TRBD2 matches 7 bases. The J segment lost 6 bases and the V segment lost 7 bases, leaving 18 bases of the junction unmatched. The CDR3 runs to 17 residues. Germline assignment: CDR1 SGHAT and CDR2 FQNNGV. The CDR3 region has the DNA TGTGCCAGCACCCCTAGAAGACCGGGGACTACCATCAATGAGCAGTTCTTC. Encoded protein: CASTPRRPGTTINEQFF.